This T cell receptor beta chain emerged from a study of blood T cells in healthy people across ages. For the second PCR, which ran for about 6 to 11 cycles, a sample-barcoded 5' primer and a J-beta primer mix were used. TCRdb called the 5' RACE reads again in MiXCR, with one record for every CDR3 protein. This table has roughly 1,700,000 distinct CDR3 sequences, roughly 27% appearing once. The CDR3 has 15 amino acids. CDR1 and CDR2 (germline): DFQATT, SNEGSKA (reference sequence). The sample consisted of blood. The chain carries TRBV20-1 and TRBJ2-5; D remains ambiguous. The end of the DNA fits TRBJ2-7 better, so the J call may be wrong. The origin of this receptor is a woman aged 30 to 39 in good health. CDR3 sequence (DNA): TGCAGTGCTAGAGATTATCGGAAACCCTCCTACGAGCAGTACTTC. It translates to CSARDYRKPSYEQYF.